This T cell receptor (beta chain) emerged from a study of shared clonotypes between healthy human individuals. On the study more broadly: A couple of women and a few men aged 18 to 49 served as donors. Three CD4 naive, three CD4 memory, two CD8 naive and one CD8 memory plate were used per donor.

Sequenced by immunoSEQ multiplex PCR; TCRdb stores in-frame clones only, minus some. The top ten clones hold approximately 1.5% of a sample with 850,000 to 1,200,000 clones, roughly 80% of them seen once. The donors were adults (healthy and HIV-negative) with no recent acute infections or vaccinations. The ends lost 7 bases at V and 2 bases at J; junction bases unmatched: 6. The CDR3 consists of 14 residues. From germline, CDR1 is LNHDA and CDR2 SQIVND (reference sequence). The TCR originated in a young man in good health. This chain uses TRBV19 with TRBJ2-3; TRBD1 aligns across 7 bases. The sequenced material came from memory CD4+ T cells sorted from blood. Subset defined: CD45RA-negative fraction. The CDR3 region has the DNA TGTGCCAGTAAGACAGGGTTTACCACAGATACGCAGTATTTT. It yields the protein CASKTGFTTDTQYF.